These 4 T cell receptor beta chains were all obtained from the same sample, sequenced in a study of T cells in Graves' hyperthyroidism and ophthalmopathy. Using RNA transcripts as the source, TCR beta CDR3 regions were amplified. HTBI primers were used for first-round RT-PCR of the TCR CDR3. TCRdb reprocessed the multiplex PCR reads via MiXCR and lists one record per CDR3 protein. Counted here are 620,000 or so distinct CDR3 sequences, 13% to 15% occurring once; the ten biggest clones make up under 15%. The source material was blood. These receptors were taken from a woman in her 50s with Graves' ophthalmopathy.

This clonotype was seen a few times. The chain employs TRBV12-5 and TRBJ1-1; TRBD1 matches at 10 bases. J lost 4 bases, V lost 4 bases, and 6 bases had no gene match. This CDR3 has 15 amino acids. Per germline, CDR1 LGHNT and CDR2 FRNRAP. The CDR3 loop is CASGWGQGLLTEAFF. The CDR3 nucleotides read TGTGCTAGTGGTTGGGGACAGGGGCTTCTCACTGAAGCTTTCTTT.

This clonotype has more than one count but fewer than ten. The rearrangement uses TRBV19 and TRBJ2-2; D perhaps matches TRBD1 (5 bases). V gave up 1 base and J gave up 1 base, with 16 bases separating them. Germline lookup yields CDR1 LNHDA and CDR2 SQIVND (reference sequence). The CDR3 sequence is 18 residues long. CDR3 DNA: TGTGCCAGTAGTATAGGGTTATGGGAACAGGAGAACACCGGGGAGCTGTTTTTT. Encoded protein: CASSIGLWEQENTGELFF.

The table lists this clonotype with a few counts. The rearrangement links TRBV6-5 to TRBJ2-6; no firm D call. This CDR3 contains 16 residues. V was clipped by 4 bases and J by 1 base, with 11 bases between them. Per germline, CDR1 MNHEY and CDR2 SVGAGI. CDR3 region: CASSFPVFSGANVLTF. The CDR3 DNA reads TGTGCCAGCAGTTTCCCCGTTTTTTCTGGGGCCAACGTCCTGACTTTC.

The chain links TRBV28 to TRBJ1-2; 11 bases are a match to TRBD1. Germline V gene sequence: CDR1 MDHEN, CDR2 SYDVKM. The CDR3 has 17 amino acids. V trimming: 6 bases; J trimming: 4 bases; junction bases outside the gene matches: 13. CDR3 in DNA: TGTGCCAGCAGAACCGGGACAGGGGGTAGTAGTTTCTATGGCTACACCTTC. Amino acid sequence: CASRTGTGGSSFYGYTF.